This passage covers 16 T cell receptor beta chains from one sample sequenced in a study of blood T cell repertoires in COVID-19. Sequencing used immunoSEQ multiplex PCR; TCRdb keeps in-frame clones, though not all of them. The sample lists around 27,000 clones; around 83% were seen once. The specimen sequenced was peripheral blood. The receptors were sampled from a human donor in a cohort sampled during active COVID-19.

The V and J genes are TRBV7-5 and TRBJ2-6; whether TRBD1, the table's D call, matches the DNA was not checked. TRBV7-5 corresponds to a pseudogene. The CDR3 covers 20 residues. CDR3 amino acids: CARSLVSGIPLTSGANVLTF. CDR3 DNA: TGTGCCAGAAGCTTAGTCTCAGGAATCCCACTTACCTCTGGGGCCAACGTCCTGACTTTC.

The CDR3 DNA reads TGTGCCAGCAGTAATGAAGCTTTCTTT. This gives the protein CASSNEAFF. The V call is TRBV21-1, the J call TRBJ1-1. TRBV21-1 corresponds to a pseudogene. This CDR3 is 9 amino acids long.

The CDR3 DNA reads as TGTGCCACCAGTGATTCTCAGACAGGGATGGAGACCCAGTACTTC. Protein product: CATSDSQTGMETQYF. The chain combines TRBV24-1 with TRBJ2-5, with TRBD1 identical over 7 bases. CDR1 is KGHDR and CDR2 is SFDVKD in the germline V gene. Trimming removed 2 bases from V and 5 bases from J; junction bases left unmatched: 7. The CDR3 has 15 residues.

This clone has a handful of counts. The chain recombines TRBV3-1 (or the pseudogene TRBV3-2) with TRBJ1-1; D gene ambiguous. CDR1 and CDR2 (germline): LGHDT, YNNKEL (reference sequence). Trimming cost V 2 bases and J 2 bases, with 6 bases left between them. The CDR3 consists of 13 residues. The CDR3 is CASSQIRNTEAFF. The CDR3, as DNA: TGTGCCAGCAGCCAAATTAGAAACACTGAAGCTTTCTTT.

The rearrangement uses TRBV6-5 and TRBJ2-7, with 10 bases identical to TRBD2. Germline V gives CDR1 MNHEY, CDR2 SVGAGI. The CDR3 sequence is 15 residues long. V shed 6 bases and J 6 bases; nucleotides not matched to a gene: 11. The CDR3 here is CASSRGVAGGFEQYF. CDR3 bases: TGTGCCAGCAGCAGAGGGGTAGCGGGAGGTTTCGAGCAGTACTTC.

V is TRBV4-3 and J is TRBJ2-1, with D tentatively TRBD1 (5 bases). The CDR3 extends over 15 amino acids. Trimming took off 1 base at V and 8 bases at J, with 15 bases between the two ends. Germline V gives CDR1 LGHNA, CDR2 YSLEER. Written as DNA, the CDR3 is TGCGCCAGCAGCCAAGGAGTTCGTAGGGGCGATGAGCAGTTCTTC. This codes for CASSQGVRRGDEQFF.

CDR3 DNA sequence: TGTGCCAGCAGCCATTTGGGGACTAGCGGAACAACCGGGGAGCTGTTTTTT. This codes for CASSHLGTSGTTGELFF. This rearrangement joins TRBV3-1 (or the pseudogene TRBV3-2) to TRBJ2-2, with TRBD2 matching 11 bases. Germline lookup yields CDR1 LGHDT and CDR2 YNNKEL (reference sequence). This CDR3 region has 17 residues. The V segment lost 3 bases and the J segment 5 bases; nucleotides outside the gene matches: 8.

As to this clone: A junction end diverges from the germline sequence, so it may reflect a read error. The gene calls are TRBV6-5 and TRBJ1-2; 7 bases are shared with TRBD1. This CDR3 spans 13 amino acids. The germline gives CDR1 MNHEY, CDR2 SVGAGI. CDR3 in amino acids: CASRRDRADGYTF. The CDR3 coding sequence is TGTGCCAGCAGACGAGACAGGGCGGATGGCTATACCTTC.

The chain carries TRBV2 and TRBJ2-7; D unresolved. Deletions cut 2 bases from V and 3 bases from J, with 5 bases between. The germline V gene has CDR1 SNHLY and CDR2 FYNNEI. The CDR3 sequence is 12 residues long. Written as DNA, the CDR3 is TGTGCCAGCAGTGAACCCCTCTACGAGCAGTACTTC. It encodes CASSEPLYEQYF. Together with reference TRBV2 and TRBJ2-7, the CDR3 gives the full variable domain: EPEVTQTPSHQVTQMGQEVILRCVPISNHLYFYWYRQILGQKVEFLVSFYNNEISEKSEIFDDQFSVERPDGSNFTLKIRSTKLEDSAMYFCASSEPLYEQYFGPGTRLTVT.

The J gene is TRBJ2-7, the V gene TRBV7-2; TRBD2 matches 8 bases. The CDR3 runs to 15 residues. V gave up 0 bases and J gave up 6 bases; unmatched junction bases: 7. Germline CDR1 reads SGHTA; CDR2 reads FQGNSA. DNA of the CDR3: TGTGCCAGCAGCTTAGCTCGGGAGGGGGGTATCGAGCAGTACTTC. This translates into CASSLAREGGIEQYF.

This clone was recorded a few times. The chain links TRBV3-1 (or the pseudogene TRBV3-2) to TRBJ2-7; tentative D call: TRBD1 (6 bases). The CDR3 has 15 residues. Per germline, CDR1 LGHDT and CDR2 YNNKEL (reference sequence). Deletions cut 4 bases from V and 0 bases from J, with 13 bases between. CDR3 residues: CASSPDSLSSYEQYF. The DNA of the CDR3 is TGTGCCAGCAGCCCGGACAGCCTAAGCTCCTACGAGCAGTACTTC.

The chain's CDR3 is CASSGAGHLNTGELFF. Written as DNA, the CDR3 is TGTGCCAGCAGCGGAGCGGGGCACTTGAACACCGGGGAGCTGTTTTTT. The rearrangement links TRBV9 to TRBJ2-2; 7 nucleotides match TRBD2. The germline V gene encodes CDR1 SGDLS and CDR2 YYNGEE. The V gene end was trimmed by 3 bases and the J gene end by 1 base; junction bases not matched to a gene: 6. The CDR3 consists of 16 residues.

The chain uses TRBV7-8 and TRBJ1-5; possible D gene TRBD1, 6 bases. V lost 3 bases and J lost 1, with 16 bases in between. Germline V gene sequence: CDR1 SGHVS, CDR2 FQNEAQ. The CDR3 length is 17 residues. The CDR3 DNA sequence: TGTGCCAGCAGCTTCTCATTAGGGGGGGTGAGCAATCAGCCCCAGCATTTT. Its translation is CASSFSLGGVSNQPQHF.

Written as DNA, the CDR3 is TGTGCCAGCAGTGAGACAGGGGCCTATGGCTACACCTTC. This sequence encodes CASSETGAYGYTF. V usage is TRBV6-1 and J usage is TRBJ1-2; 8 bases align to TRBD1. Germline V CDR1 and CDR2: MNHNS, SASEGT. J lost 4 bases, V lost 3 bases, and 1 base had no gene match. CDR3 length: 13 amino acids.

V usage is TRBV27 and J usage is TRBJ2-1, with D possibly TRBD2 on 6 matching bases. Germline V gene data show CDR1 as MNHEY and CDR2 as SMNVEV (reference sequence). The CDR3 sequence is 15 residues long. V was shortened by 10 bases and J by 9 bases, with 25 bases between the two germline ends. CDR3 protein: CATSSGTVDRGEQFF. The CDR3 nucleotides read TGTGCCACCAGCTCCGGGACTGTCGACCGTGGTGAGCAGTTCTTC.

The CDR3 reads CASSYSQGLYGYTF. The CDR3 DNA reads TGTGCCAGCAGTTACTCACAGGGCCTCTATGGCTACACCTTC. The chain recombines TRBV6-5 with TRBJ1-2; D is possibly TRBD1 (6 bases). The CDR3 runs to 14 residues. Germline loops: CDR1 MNHEY, CDR2 SVGAGI. Trimming shortened V by 0 bases and J by 4 bases, and 9 bases separated the two germline ends.